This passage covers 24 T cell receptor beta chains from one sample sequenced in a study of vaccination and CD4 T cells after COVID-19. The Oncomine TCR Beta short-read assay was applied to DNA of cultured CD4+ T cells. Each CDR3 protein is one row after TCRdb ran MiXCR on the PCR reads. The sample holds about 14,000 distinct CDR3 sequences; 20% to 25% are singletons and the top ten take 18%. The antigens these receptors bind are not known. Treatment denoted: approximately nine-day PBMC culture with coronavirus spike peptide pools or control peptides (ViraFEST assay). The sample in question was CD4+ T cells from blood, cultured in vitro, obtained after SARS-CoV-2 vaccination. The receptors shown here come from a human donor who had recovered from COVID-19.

CDR3 DNA sequence: TGTGCCAGCAGCTTAGCGACAGGGGCCGGAGGAGAAAAACTGTTTTTT. Translated, it gives CASSLATGAGGEKLFF. The chain recombines TRBV7-6 with TRBJ1-4, with 8 bases aligning to TRBD1. The CDR3 sequence is 16 residues long. The trim removed 0 bases at V and 8 bases at J, leaving 8 bases unmatched. Looked up from germline, CDR1 is SGHVS and CDR2 is FNYEAQ.

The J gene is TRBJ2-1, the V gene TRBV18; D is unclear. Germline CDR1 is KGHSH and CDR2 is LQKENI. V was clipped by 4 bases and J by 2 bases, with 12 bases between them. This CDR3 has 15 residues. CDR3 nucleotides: TGTGCCAGCTCACGGACGGCGCACGCCTACAATGAGCAGTTCTTC. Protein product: CASSRTAHAYNEQFF.

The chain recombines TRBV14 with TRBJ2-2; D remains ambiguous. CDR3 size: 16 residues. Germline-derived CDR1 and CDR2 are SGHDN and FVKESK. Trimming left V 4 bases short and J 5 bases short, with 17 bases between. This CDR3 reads CASSPPRQAHTGELFF. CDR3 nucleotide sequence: TGTGCCAGCAGCCCACCCCGGCAGGCCCATACCGGGGAGCTGTTTTTT. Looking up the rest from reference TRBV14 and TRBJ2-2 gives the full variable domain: EAGVTQFPSHSVIEKGQTVTLRCDPISGHDNLYWYRRVMGKEIKFLLHFVKESKQDESGMPNNRFLAERTGGTYSTLKVQPAELEDSGVYFCASSPPRQAHTGELFFGEGSRLTVL.

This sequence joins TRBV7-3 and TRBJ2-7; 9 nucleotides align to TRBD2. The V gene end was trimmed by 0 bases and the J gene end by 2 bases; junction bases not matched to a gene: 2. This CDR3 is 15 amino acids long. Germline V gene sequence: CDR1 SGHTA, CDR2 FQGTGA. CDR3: CASSLTSGSAYEQYF. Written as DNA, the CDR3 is TGTGCCAGCAGCTTAACTAGCGGGAGTGCCTACGAGCAGTACTTC.

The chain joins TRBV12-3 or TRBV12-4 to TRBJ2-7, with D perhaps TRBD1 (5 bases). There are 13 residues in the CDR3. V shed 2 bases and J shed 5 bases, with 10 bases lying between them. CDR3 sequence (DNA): TGTGCCAGCAGTTTAAGGGGTTGGAACGAGCAGTACTTC. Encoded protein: CASSLRGWNEQYF.

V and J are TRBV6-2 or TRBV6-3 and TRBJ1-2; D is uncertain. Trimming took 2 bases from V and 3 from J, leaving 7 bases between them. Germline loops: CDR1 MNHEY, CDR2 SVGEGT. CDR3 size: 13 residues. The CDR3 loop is CASSYQAHYGYTF. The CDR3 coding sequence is TGTGCCAGCAGTTACCAGGCGCACTATGGCTACACCTTC.

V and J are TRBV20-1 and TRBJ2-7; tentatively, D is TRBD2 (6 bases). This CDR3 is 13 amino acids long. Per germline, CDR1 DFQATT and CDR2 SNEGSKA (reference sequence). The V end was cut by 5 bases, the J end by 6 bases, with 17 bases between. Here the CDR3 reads CSAGGRPEGEQYF. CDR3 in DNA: TGCAGTGCTGGGGGACGACCGGAGGGCGAGCAGTACTTC.

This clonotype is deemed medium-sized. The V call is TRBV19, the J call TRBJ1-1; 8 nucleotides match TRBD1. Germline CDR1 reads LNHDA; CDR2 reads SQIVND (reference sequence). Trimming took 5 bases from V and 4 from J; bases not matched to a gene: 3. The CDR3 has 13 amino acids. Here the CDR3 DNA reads TGTGCCAGTAGTTACGACAGGGGCACTGAAGCTTTCTTT. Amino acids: CASSYDRGTEAFF.

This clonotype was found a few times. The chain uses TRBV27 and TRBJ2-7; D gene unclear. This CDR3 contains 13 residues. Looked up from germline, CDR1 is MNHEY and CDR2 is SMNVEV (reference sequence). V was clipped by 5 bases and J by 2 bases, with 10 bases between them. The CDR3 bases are TGTGCCAGCAGTCCTCCAGGAGCCTACGAGCAGTACTTC. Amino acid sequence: CASSPPGAYEQYF.

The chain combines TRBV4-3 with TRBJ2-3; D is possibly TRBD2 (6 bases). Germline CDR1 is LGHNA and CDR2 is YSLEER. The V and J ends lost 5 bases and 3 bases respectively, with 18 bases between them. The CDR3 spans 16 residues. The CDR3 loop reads CASSAIGRGRTDTQYF. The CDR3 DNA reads TGCGCCAGCAGCGCCATTGGGCGGGGACGTACAGATACGCAGTATTTT.

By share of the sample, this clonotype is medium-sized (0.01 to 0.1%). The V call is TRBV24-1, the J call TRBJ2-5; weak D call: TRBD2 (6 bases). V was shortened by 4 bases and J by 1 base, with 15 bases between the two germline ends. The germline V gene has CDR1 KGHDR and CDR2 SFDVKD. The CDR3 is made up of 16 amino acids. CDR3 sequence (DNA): TGTGCCACCAGTGACCCTGGGACTGCAGCCCAAGAGACCCAGTACTTC. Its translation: CATSDPGTAAQETQYF.

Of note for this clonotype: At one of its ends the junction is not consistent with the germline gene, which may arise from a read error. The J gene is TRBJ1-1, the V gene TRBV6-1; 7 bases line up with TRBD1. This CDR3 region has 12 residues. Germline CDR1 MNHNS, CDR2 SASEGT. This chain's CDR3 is CANSLWDSEAFF. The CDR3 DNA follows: TGTGCCAACAGTCTCTGGGACAGTGAAGCTTTCTTT.

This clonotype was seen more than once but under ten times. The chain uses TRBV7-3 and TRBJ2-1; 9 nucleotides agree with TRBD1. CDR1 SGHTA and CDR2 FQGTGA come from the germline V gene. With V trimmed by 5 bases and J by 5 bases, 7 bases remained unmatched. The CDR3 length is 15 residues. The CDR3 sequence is CASSGQGTGNNEQFF. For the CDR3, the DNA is TGTGCCAGCAGCGGACAAGGGACAGGGAACAATGAGCAGTTCTTC.

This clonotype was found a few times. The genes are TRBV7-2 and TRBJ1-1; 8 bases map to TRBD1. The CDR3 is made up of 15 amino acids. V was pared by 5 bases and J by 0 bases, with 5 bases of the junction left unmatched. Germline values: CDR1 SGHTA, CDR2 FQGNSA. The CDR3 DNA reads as TGTGCCAGCAGCGGCCGACAGGGGTTGAACACTGAAGCTTTCTTT. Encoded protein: CASSGRQGLNTEAFF.

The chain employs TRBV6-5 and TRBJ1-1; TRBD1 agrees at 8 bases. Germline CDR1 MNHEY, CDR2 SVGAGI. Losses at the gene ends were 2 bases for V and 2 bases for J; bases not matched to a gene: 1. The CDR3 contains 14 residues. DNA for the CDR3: TGTGCCAGCAGTTACGACAGGGGAAACACTGAAGCTTTCTTT. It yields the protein CASSYDRGNTEAFF.

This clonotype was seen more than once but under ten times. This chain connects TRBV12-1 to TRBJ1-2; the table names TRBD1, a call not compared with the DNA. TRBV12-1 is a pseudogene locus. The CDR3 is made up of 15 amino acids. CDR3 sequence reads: CASSNRDRVFRGYTF. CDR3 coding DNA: TGTGCCAGCAGCAACCGGGACAGGGTTTTTCGTGGCTACACCTTC.

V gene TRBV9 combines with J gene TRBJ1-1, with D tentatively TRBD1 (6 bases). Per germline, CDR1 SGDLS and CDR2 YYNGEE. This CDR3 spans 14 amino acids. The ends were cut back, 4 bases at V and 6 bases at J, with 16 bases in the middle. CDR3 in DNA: TGTGCCAGCAGCACAGGGCCCGGGTGGGCTGAAGCTTTCTTT. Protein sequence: CASSTGPGWAEAFF. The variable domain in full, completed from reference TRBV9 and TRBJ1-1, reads DSGVTQTPKHLITATGQRVTLRCSPRSGDLSVYWYQQSLDQGLQFLIQYYNGEERAKGNILERFSAQQFPDLHSELNLSSLELGDSALYFCASSTGPGWAEAFFGQGTRLTVV.

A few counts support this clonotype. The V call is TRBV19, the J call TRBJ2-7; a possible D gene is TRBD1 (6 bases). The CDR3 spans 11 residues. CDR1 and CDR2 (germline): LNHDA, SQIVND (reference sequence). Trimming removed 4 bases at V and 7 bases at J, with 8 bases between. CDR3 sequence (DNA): TGTGCCAGTAGTACAGGGGTAGAGCAGTACTTC. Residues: CASSTGVEQYF. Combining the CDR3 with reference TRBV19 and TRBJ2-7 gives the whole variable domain DGGITQSPKYLFRKEGQNVTLSCEQNLNHDAMYWYRQDPGQGLRLIYYSQIVNDFQKGDIAEGYSVSREKKESFPLTVTSAQKNPTAFYLCASSTGVEQYFGPGTRLTVT.

CDR3 DNA: TGTGCCAGCTCACCAACGGATAACTATGGCTACACCTTC. It encodes CASSPTDNYGYTF. The chain employs TRBV18 and TRBJ1-2; D gene unclear. The CDR3 is 13 amino acids. Germline CDR1 reads KGHSH; CDR2 reads LQKENI. V lost 2 bases and J lost 1, with 5 bases in between.

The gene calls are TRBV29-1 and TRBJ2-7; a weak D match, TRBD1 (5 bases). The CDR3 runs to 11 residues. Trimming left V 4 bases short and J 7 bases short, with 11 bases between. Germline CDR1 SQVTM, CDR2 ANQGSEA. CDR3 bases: TGCAGCGTTGTTAGGGGTCATGAGCAGTACTTC. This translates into CSVVRGHEQYF.

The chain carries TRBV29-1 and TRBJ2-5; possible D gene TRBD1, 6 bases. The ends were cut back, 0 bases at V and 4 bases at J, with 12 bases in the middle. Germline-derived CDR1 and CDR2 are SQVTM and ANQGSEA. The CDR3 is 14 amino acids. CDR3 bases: TGCAGCGTTGAAGATGCCGGCAGGGGAGAGACCCAGTACTTC. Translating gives CSVEDAGRGETQYF.

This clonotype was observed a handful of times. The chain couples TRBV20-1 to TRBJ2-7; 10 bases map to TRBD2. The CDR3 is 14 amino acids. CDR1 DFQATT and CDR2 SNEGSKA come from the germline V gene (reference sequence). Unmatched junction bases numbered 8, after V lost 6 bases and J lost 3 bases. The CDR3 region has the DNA TGCAGTGCCGAAAGCCCTAGCGGGAGCTACGAGCAGTACTTC. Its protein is CSAESPSGSYEQYF.

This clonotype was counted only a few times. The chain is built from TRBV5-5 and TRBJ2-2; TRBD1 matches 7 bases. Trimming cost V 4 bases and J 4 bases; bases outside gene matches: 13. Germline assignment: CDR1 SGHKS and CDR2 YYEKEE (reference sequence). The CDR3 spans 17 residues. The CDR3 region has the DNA TGTGCCAGCAGCCCAGTCCCCGGACAGGCAGGCACCGGGGAGCTGTTTTTT. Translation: CASSPVPGQAGTGELFF.

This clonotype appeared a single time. CDR3 nucleotides: TGTGCCAGCAGCACCCATCCTAGCGGCCACCAAGAGACCCAGTACTTC. This translates into CASSTHPSGHQETQYF. The rearrangement links TRBV21-1 to TRBJ2-5; the table's TRBD2 call for D was not verified on the DNA. TRBV21-1 is a documented pseudogene. The CDR3 runs to 16 residues.